This T cell receptor beta chain derives from a study of metastatic and nonmetastatic thyroid tumors. Across the study: Repertoire comparison spanned blood and tumor or nodule tissue of malignant and benign thyroid patients.

The study's findings and limits: Reported TCR beta diversity, measured in blood and tumor, was significantly higher for malignant thyroid tumors than for benign nodules.

CDR1 is GTSNPN and CDR2 is SVGIG in the germline V gene (reference sequence). V trimming: 1 base; J trimming: 5 bases; junction bases outside the gene matches: 5. This CDR3 spans 14 amino acids. Before thyroid surgery, none of the patients had received any treatment. Original data processing: CDR3 was compared across clinicopathological groups, and the resulting differences were used to build a distant-metastasis classifier for papillary thyroid cancer. Using MiXCR, TCRdb reanalyzed the PCR reads. TCRdb's processing, not the authors' own work, is the source of the V and J calls. The sample holds around 6,100 clones, about 32% seen once. As for this clone: Its antigen is currently unknown.

Sequenced: adjacent normal tissue. The clonotype originates from a female donor with papillary thyroid cancer or a benign thyroid nodule (not recorded which). Some clones in this sample may be carry-over from other donors' samples. The chain uses TRBV30 and TRBJ2-3; the match to TRBD1 covers 8 bases. The CDR3 sequence: CAWSAGGGEDTQYF. As DNA, the CDR3 is TGTGCCTGGAGTGCAGGGGGCGGCGAAGATACGCAGTATTTT.